Shown below are 20 T cell receptor beta chains from a single sample sequenced in a study of blood T cell repertoires in COVID-19. Libraries were prepared by immunoSEQ multiplex PCR; TCRdb keeps only in-frame clonotypes and omits some of them. The sample has under 300,000 clones, around nine tenths seen once; the top ten hold about 0.8%. The sample was peripheral blood. These receptors were taken from a man younger than 45 with COVID-19, enrolled during active disease.

The chain links TRBV9 to TRBJ2-1, with TRBD2 matching over 11 bases. This CDR3 comprises 15 residues. J lost 3 bases, V lost 4 bases, and 3 bases had no gene match. CDR1 SGDLS and CDR2 YYNGEE come from the germline V gene. Here the CDR3 reads CASSKTSGVYNEQFF. The CDR3 DNA follows: TGTGCCAGCAGCAAGACTAGCGGGGTCTACAATGAGCAGTTCTTC.

J is TRBJ2-1 and V is TRBV6-5; 8 positions match TRBD1. V gave up 2 bases and J gave up 6 bases; unmatched junction bases: 6. Looked up from germline, CDR1 is MNHEY and CDR2 is SVGAGI. The CDR3 loop spans 15 amino acids. The CDR3 nucleotides are TGTGCCAGCAGTTACCCAGGGGGCACCCCCAATGAGCAGTTCTTC. It encodes CASSYPGGTPNEQFF.

In its sample, this clone was seen once. The CDR3 here is CATSRGTLKVSYNSPLHF. The CDR3 DNA follows: TGTGCCACCAGCAGAGGGACTTTAAAGGTCTCCTATAATTCACCCCTCCACTTT. The chain employs TRBV15 and TRBJ1-6; D gene ambiguous. Germline V gene sequence: CDR1 LNHNV, CDR2 YYDKDF (reference sequence). The CDR3 has 18 amino acids. The ends were cut back, 1 base at V and 0 bases at J, with 13 bases in the middle.

The V gene is TRBV10-3, the J gene TRBJ2-3; TRBD1 matches 8 bases. Germline V gene sequence: CDR1 ENHRY, CDR2 SYGVKD. The CDR3 sequence is 14 residues long. V shed 4 bases and J 10 bases; nucleotides not matched to a gene: 10. Here the CDR3 DNA reads TGTGCCATCAGTGTTGGACAGGGAATCCCACCGCAGTATTTT. Protein product: CAISVGQGIPPQYF.

The rearrangement uses TRBV10-2 and TRBJ1-1, with a possible D match to TRBD1 (5 bases). Germline CDR1 WSHSY, CDR2 SAAADI. The V end lost 4 bases, the J end lost 0 bases, and 6 bases lay between the germline ends. The CDR3 spans 13 residues. The CDR3 spells CASSGDLNTEAFF. The CDR3 DNA sequence: TGCGCCAGCAGTGGGGACTTGAACACTGAAGCTTTCTTT.

The chain has TRBV7-2 and TRBJ1-6, with D possibly matching TRBD1 (6 bases). The CDR3 sequence is 17 residues long. V was clipped by 0 bases and J by 3 bases, with 12 bases between them. In germline, CDR1 is SGHTA, CDR2 FQGNSA. As DNA, the CDR3 is TGTGCCAGCAGCTTAGCGAGGGGGAACGGCTATAATTCACCCCTCCACTTT. Its protein is CASSLARGNGYNSPLHF.

The chain has TRBV13 and TRBJ1-1; unclear D gene. Germline V gene data show CDR1 as PRHDT and CDR2 as FYEKMQ (reference sequence). This CDR3 region has 11 residues. The V and J ends lost 6 bases and 6 bases respectively, with 8 bases between them. The CDR3 sequence: CASSRRAEAFF. CDR3 in DNA: TGTGCCAGCAGTCGGAGAGCTGAAGCTTTCTTT.

The rearrangement uses TRBV30 and TRBJ1-1; 7 bases match TRBD1. The V gene end was trimmed by 1 base and the J gene end by 6 bases; junction bases not matched to a gene: 17. Germline values: CDR1 GTSNPN, CDR2 SVGIG (reference sequence). The length of the CDR3 is 17 residues. The CDR3 region has the DNA TGTGCCTGGAGTGCCTTTCTTCGGACAGGTTCGACCTCTGAAGCTTTCTTT. Translated, it gives CAWSAFLRTGSTSEAFF. The variable domain in full, with the rest retrieved from reference TRBV30 and TRBJ1-1, is SQTIHQWPATLVQPVGSPLSLECTVEGTSNPNLYWYRQAAGRGLQLLFYSVGIGQISSEVPQNLSASRPQDRQFILSSKKLLLSDSGFYLCAWSAFLRTGSTSEAFFGQGTRLTVV.

The chain recombines TRBV6-5 with TRBJ1-2; 9 bases are a match to TRBD1. The ends lost 5 bases at V and 6 bases at J; junction bases unmatched: 10. The CDR3 covers 15 residues. The germline CDR1 and CDR2 sequences are MNHEY and SVGAGI. In DNA form, the CDR3 reads TGTGCCAGCAGTACCCTCGGACAGGGGAGGCATGGCTACACCTTC. Translation: CASSTLGQGRHGYTF.

The rearrangement joins TRBV5-6 to TRBJ1-4; 9 bases agree with TRBD1. Germline V gives CDR1 SGHDT, CDR2 YYEEEE. Germline trimming cut 4 bases from V and 5 bases from J; bases unmatched to any gene: 6. There are 15 residues in the CDR3. The CDR3 protein is CASSDNRGPNEKLFF. The CDR3 region has the DNA TGTGCCAGCAGCGATAACAGGGGGCCAAATGAAAAACTGTTTTTT.

V is TRBV5-6 and J is TRBJ1-6; no reliable D call. Trimming took off 5 bases at V and 16 bases at J, with 4 bases between the two ends. Germline V lookup: CDR1 SGHDT, CDR2 YYEEEE. The CDR3 has 8 amino acids. CDR3 amino acids: CASRYLHF. The CDR3 DNA follows: TGTGCCAGCAGGTATCTCCACTTT.

The chain has TRBV19 and TRBJ2-7, with 9 bases that match TRBD1. Germline CDR1 is LNHDA and CDR2 is SQIVND (reference sequence). The CDR3 consists of 15 residues. V was clipped by 2 bases and J by 5 bases; unmatched bases: 7. CDR3: CASSIWGQGNDEQYF. The CDR3 nucleotides read TGTGCCAGTAGTATATGGGGACAGGGAAACGACGAGCAGTACTTC. The full variable domain, its missing parts supplied by reference TRBV19 and TRBJ2-7, is DGGITQSPKYLFRKEGQNVTLSCEQNLNHDAMYWYRQDPGQGLRLIYYSQIVNDFQKGDIAEGYSVSREKKESFPLTVTSAQKNPTAFYLCASSIWGQGNDEQYFGPGTRLTVT.

The V call is TRBV14, the J call TRBJ1-2; D not certain. Trimming took off 1 base at V and 5 bases at J, with 11 bases between the two ends. The CDR3 totals 14 residues. Germline V lookup: CDR1 SGHDN, CDR2 FVKESK. The CDR3 region is CASSQVGGLYGYTF. Here the CDR3 DNA reads TGTGCCAGCAGCCAAGTCGGCGGACTATATGGCTACACCTTC. The whole variable domain, remainder taken from reference TRBV14 and TRBJ1-2, is EAGVTQFPSHSVIEKGQTVTLRCDPISGHDNLYWYRRVMGKEIKFLLHFVKESKQDESGMPNNRFLAERTGGTYSTLKVQPAELEDSGVYFCASSQVGGLYGYTFGSGTRLTVV.

This clone showed up just once. In DNA, the CDR3 is TGTGCCAGCTCACTGCGACTAGCGGGGGGAGTGCAGTACTTC. It yields the protein CASSLRLAGGVQYF. The rearrangement joins TRBV18 to TRBJ2-7; 13 positions match TRBD2. The CDR3 extends over 14 amino acids. Germline loops: CDR1 KGHSH, CDR2 LQKENI. The J segment lost 9 bases and the V segment lost 4 bases, leaving 6 bases of the junction unmatched.

The gene calls are TRBV19 and TRBJ1-3, with a weak D call TRBD1 (5 bases). Deletions cut 6 bases from V and 0 bases from J, with 12 bases between. This CDR3 has 15 amino acids. Germline CDR1 and CDR2: LNHDA and SQIVND (reference sequence). The CDR3 DNA sequence: TGTGCCAGTAGGGGGACTGTGAGCTCTGGAAACACCATATATTTT. Its translation: CASRGTVSSGNTIYF.

The chain links TRBV6-5 to TRBJ1-1; TRBD1 is a possible D gene (5 bases). Germline assignment: CDR1 MNHEY and CDR2 SVGAGI. CDR3 length equals 16 residues. The V and J ends lost 2 bases and 1 base respectively, with 14 bases between them. CDR3 nucleotide sequence: TGTGCCAGCAGTTACAGGAGGGGCCGCCCGAACACTGAAGCTTTCTTT. Translation gives CASSYRRGRPNTEAFF.

V gene TRBV27 combines with J gene TRBJ1-2; D might be TRBD1 (5 bases). This CDR3 region has 14 residues. CDR1 MNHEY and CDR2 SMNVEV come from the germline V gene (reference sequence). The V end was cut by 2 bases, the J end by 4 bases, with 11 bases between. CDR3 sequence reads: CASSLQGPPYGYTF. The CDR3, as DNA: TGTGCCAGCAGTTTACAGGGTCCTCCCTATGGCTACACCTTC.

The chain employs TRBV7-2 and TRBJ1-2; D remains unclear. This CDR3 is 13 amino acids long. The germline CDR1 and CDR2 sequences are SGHTA and FQGNSA. The V end lost 4 bases, the J end lost 7 bases, and 13 bases lay between the germline ends. The CDR3 reads CASSSGLGIGYTF. CDR3 nucleotides: TGTGCCAGCAGCTCGGGGTTAGGCATTGGCTACACCTTC.

The rearrangement joins TRBV7-2 to TRBJ1-1; D not certain. The CDR3 loop spans 16 amino acids. V dropped 3 bases and J dropped 1 base, with 15 bases sitting between them. Germline CDR1 reads SGHTA; CDR2 reads FQGNSA. This chain's CDR3 is CASSLYPGRGNTEAFF. CDR3 sequence (DNA): TGTGCCAGCAGCTTGTATCCCGGGCGGGGGAACACTGAAGCTTTCTTT.

The chain carries TRBV24-1 and TRBJ1-3; weak D call: TRBD1 (5 bases). This CDR3 comprises 15 residues. Germline lookup yields CDR1 KGHDR and CDR2 SFDVKD. V lost 4 bases and J 0 bases, leaving 9 bases between the germline ends. The CDR3 protein is CATSEPQGSGNTIYF. The CDR3 DNA sequence: TGTGCCACCAGTGAACCCCAGGGCTCTGGAAACACCATATATTTT.